There are many counts of the clone carrying this TCR beta chain. What it binds is not known. The CDR3 extends over 13 amino acids. Trimming removed 2 bases at V and 5 bases at J, with 9 bases between. Germline CDR1 and CDR2: SGHVS and FNYEAQ. The sample is drawn from a study of T cell repertoires in cytomegalovirus infection. Study information: From public TCR beta signatures came an indication of both CMV infection and matching HLA type. Whole-study results and caveats: Cumulative public TCR beta family frequency identified carriers of CMV plus the relevant HLA. HLA-C-restricted CMV clonotypes gave the most frequent clonotype in two of eight donors.

Each CDR3 protein gets one entry after TCRdb re-called the reads with MiXCR. Found here are fewer than 550,000 distinct CDR3 sequences, 16% of them singletons; the top ten hold about 24%. Sequencing input: CD8+ T cells from PBMCs. The chain links TRBV7-6 to TRBJ2-5, with unresolved D. The origin of this receptor is a human donor in good health (CMV status not recorded). Some clones in this sample may be carry-over from other donors' samples. CDR3 nucleotides: TGTGCCAGCAGCTTAAAGGTGGGGGAGACCCAGTACTTC. It is translated as CASSLKVGETQYF. The full variable domain, in which reference TRBV7-6 and TRBJ2-5 provide the parts outside the CDR3, is GAGVSQSPRYKVTKRGQDVALRCDPISGHVSLYWYRQALGQGPEFLTYFNYEAQQDKSGLPNDRFSAERPEGSISTLTIQRTEQRDSAMYRCASSLKVGETQYFGPGTRLLVL.